One and the same sample provided the 30 T cell receptor beta chains below, sequenced in a study of early T cells in non-severe SARS-CoV-2 infection. TCRdb redid the calling of the 5' RACE reads with MiXCR, one entry per CDR3 protein. The sample lists about 50,000 distinct CDR3 sequences, about a tenth occurring once. The sequenced sample consisted of whole blood. These TCRs come from an adult who was a healthcare worker with PCR-confirmed SARS-CoV-2 infection or an uninfected control (not recorded which).

This clonotype was observed at least ten times. This chain connects TRBV20-1 to TRBJ2-3; 7 bases align to TRBD2. The CDR3 is 12 amino acids. The V gene's germline CDR1 is DFQATT and CDR2 SNEGSKA (reference sequence). The CDR3 protein is CSFSGSTDTQYF. The CDR3, as DNA: TGCAGCTTTAGCGGGAGCACAGATACGCAGTATTTT.

V gene TRBV10-3 combines with J gene TRBJ2-2; D remains ambiguous. Trimming removed 6 bases at V and 0 bases at J, with 14 bases between. CDR1 is ENHRY, CDR2 SYGVKD, per germline. There are 16 residues in the CDR3. The CDR3 region has the DNA TGTGCCATCAGCGCCCGGACGGTTCCGAACACCGGGGAGCTGTTTTTT. It specifies CAISARTVPNTGELFF.

The genes are TRBV20-1 and TRBJ1-4; 8 bases align to TRBD1. After removal of 0 bases from V and 5 bases from J, the junction contained 2 bases not matched to a gene. The CDR3 has 14 residues. CDR1 and CDR2 (germline): DFQATT, SNEGSKA (reference sequence). The CDR3 DNA sequence: TGCAGTGCTAGAGATCGGACAGGGAATGAAAAACTGTTTTTT. This encodes CSARDRTGNEKLFF.

This clonotype was found a few times. The chain uses TRBV13 and TRBJ2-2, with 9 positions matching TRBD2. V trimming: 4 bases; J trimming: 5 bases; junction bases outside the gene matches: 14. This CDR3 spans 18 amino acids. Germline V lookup: CDR1 PRHDT, CDR2 FYEKMQ (reference sequence). CDR3 coding DNA: TGTGCCAGCAGCTCCCGAATTGGGGCGGGAGGGCGGACCGGGGAGCTGTTTTTT. Translated, it gives CASSSRIGAGGRTGELFF.

This rearrangement joins TRBV28 to TRBJ1-2; D is uncertain. Germline V gives CDR1 MDHEN, CDR2 SYDVKM. The V gene lost 6 bases and the J gene lost 4 bases, with 9 bases spanning the gap. This CDR3 spans 12 amino acids. This CDR3 is CASSRGFYGYTF. In nucleotides, the CDR3 is TGTGCCAGCAGCCGTGGGTTCTATGGCTACACCTTC.

The J gene is TRBJ2-1, the V gene TRBV10-3, with TRBD2 matching over 12 bases. The ends lost 5 bases at V and 7 bases at J; junction bases unmatched: 9. Germline-derived CDR1 and CDR2 are ENHRY and SYGVKD. This CDR3 has 16 amino acids. The CDR3 spells CAISYSASGRGNEQFF. The CDR3 nucleotides read TGTGCCATCAGTTACTCCGCTAGCGGGAGGGGGAATGAGCAGTTCTTC.

This clonotype was observed many times. The chain is built from TRBV4-1 and TRBJ1-5; a possible D gene is TRBD1 (6 bases). CDR1 and CDR2 (germline): MGHRA, YSYEKL. V lost 3 bases and J lost 1, with 13 bases in between. The CDR3 totals 16 residues. In DNA, the CDR3 is TGCGCCAGCAGCCACCCTACGGGACAAAGCAATCAGCCCCAGCATTTT. It is translated as CASSHPTGQSNQPQHF.

This clonotype was picked up a small number of times. The chain employs TRBV5-1 and TRBJ1-5; possibly TRBD1 for D (6 bases). Germline-derived CDR1 and CDR2 are SGHRS and YFSETQ. Trimming removed 0 bases at V and 4 bases at J, with 11 bases between. There are 15 residues in the CDR3. Here the CDR3 DNA reads TGCGCCAGCAGCTTGGAGGGGACAAAAAATCAGCCCCAGCATTTT. Translation: CASSLEGTKNQPQHF.

V and J are TRBV7-2 and TRBJ2-5, with a weak D call TRBD1 (6 bases). V dropped 9 bases and J dropped 5 bases, with 16 bases sitting between them. Germline loops: CDR1 SGHTA, CDR2 FQGNSA. This CDR3 contains 13 residues. The CDR3 sequence: CASSRGALETQYF. CDR3 DNA: TGTGCCAGTTCCAGGGGCGCTTTGGAGACCCAGTACTTC.

Many counts were recorded for this clonotype. CDR3 sequence reads: CAWGETPGEPQHF. The CDR3 coding sequence is TGTGCCTGGGGGGAGACACCGGGAGAGCCCCAGCATTTT. V is TRBV30 and J is TRBJ1-5; D not resolved. V shed 5 bases and J shed 8 bases, with 16 bases lying between them. The CDR3 sequence is 13 residues long. CDR1 is GTSNPN and CDR2 is SVGIG in the germline V gene (reference sequence).

This clonotype was observed many times. The chain carries TRBV15 and TRBJ2-1; TRBD2 might be the D (6 bases). Trimming cost V 0 bases and J 5 bases, with 14 bases left between them. The germline V gene encodes CDR1 LNHNV and CDR2 YYDKDF (reference sequence). The CDR3 runs 16 residues. As DNA, the CDR3 is TGTGCCACCAGCAGAGATCGTGGGGCGGGAAACAATGAGCAGTTCTTC. Encoded protein: CATSRDRGAGNNEQFF.

The sample holds many counts of this clonotype. The rearrangement joins TRBV7-2 to TRBJ2-5; the D gene is possibly TRBD2 (5 bases). V lost 0 bases and J 4 bases, leaving 9 bases between the germline ends. CDR1 is SGHTA and CDR2 is FQGNSA in the germline V gene. This CDR3 spans 14 amino acids. The CDR3 DNA reads TGTGCCAGCAGCTTAGCGGGAGCGTCAGAGACCCAGTACTTC. Its translation: CASSLAGASETQYF.

The table lists this clonotype with many counts. This rearrangement joins TRBV20-1 to TRBJ1-5, with D uncertain. V lost 6 bases and J 7 bases, leaving 16 bases between the germline ends. The CDR3 is 13 amino acids. Looked up from germline, CDR1 is DFQATT and CDR2 is SNEGSKA (reference sequence). This chain's CDR3 is CSAKTTGQQPQHF. DNA for the CDR3: TGCAGTGCAAAAACCACGGGTCAACAGCCCCAGCATTTT.

The chain combines TRBV5-1 with TRBJ1-4; 8 bases match TRBD1. V lost 1 base to trimming and J lost 5 bases; unmatched junction nucleotides: 1. The CDR3 covers 14 residues. The germline V gene encodes CDR1 SGHRS and CDR2 YFSETQ. The CDR3 nucleotides are TGCGCCAGCAGCTTGCAGGGGGCGAATGAAAAACTGTTTTTT. Protein product: CASSLQGANEKLFF. Supplemented by reference TRBV5-1 and TRBJ1-4, the full variable domain reads KAGVTQTPRYLIKTRGQQVTLSCSPISGHRSVSWYQQTPGQGLQFLFEYFSETQRNKGNFPGRFSGRQFSNSRSEMNVSTLELGDSALYLCASSLQGANEKLFFGSGTQLSVL.

For this clonotype: A much bigger clone sits one base away, suggesting this may be a read error. This sequence joins TRBV3-1 and TRBJ1-4; possibly TRBD1 for D (6 bases). Germline CDR1 is LGHDT and CDR2 is YNNKEL (reference sequence). The CDR3 runs 11 residues. DNA of the CDR3: TGTGCCATCAGCCAACAGGGTCTCCTGTTTTTT. Translated: CAISQQGLLFF.

This clonotype was recorded at least ten times. V and J are TRBV25-1 and TRBJ2-5, with a possible D match to TRBD1 (6 bases). Trimming stripped 2 bases from V and 4 bases from J, with 14 bases between. The germline V gene has CDR1 MGHDK and CDR2 SYGVNS. This CDR3 is built from 15 residues. CDR3 protein: CASSEGTAGVETQYF. The CDR3 bases are TGTGCCAGCAGTGAAGGGACGGCAGGGGTAGAGACCCAGTACTTC. The full variable domain, with the rest looked up from reference TRBV25-1 and TRBJ2-5, is EADIYQTPRYLVIGTGKKITLECSQTMGHDKMYWYQQDPGMELHLIHYSYGVNSTEKGDLSSESTVSRIRTEHFPLTLESARPSHTSQYLCASSEGTAGVETQYFGPGTRLLVL.

The chain couples TRBV27 to TRBJ2-6; D uncertain. V was shortened by 3 bases and J by 1 base, with 7 bases between the two germline ends. Germline-derived CDR1 and CDR2 are MNHEY and SMNVEV (reference sequence). This CDR3 comprises 15 residues. The CDR3, as DNA: TGTGCCAGCAGTTTTTGGGCGTCTGGGGCCAACGTCCTGACTTTC. This sequence encodes CASSFWASGANVLTF.

V and J are TRBV6-1 and TRBJ2-7, with TRBD1 matching over 8 bases. Germline values: CDR1 MNHNS, CDR2 SASEGT. Trimming removed 4 bases from V and 3 bases from J; junction bases left unmatched: 5. The CDR3 covers 14 residues. The CDR3 spells CASSGGQGVYEQYF. CDR3 bases: TGTGCCAGCAGTGGAGGACAGGGCGTCTACGAGCAGTACTTC.

The genes are TRBV6-6 and TRBJ2-3; 10 bases line up with TRBD2. The CDR3 spans 15 residues. Unmatched junction bases numbered 3, after V lost 0 bases and J lost 6 bases. Per the germline V gene, CDR1 is MNHNY and CDR2 is SVGAGI (reference sequence). The CDR3 nucleotides are TGTGCCAGCAGTTACTCTAGCGGGAGGTCGGATACGCAGTATTTT. Its translation: CASSYSSGRSDTQYF.

This clonotype has ten or more counts. As DNA, the CDR3 is TGTGCCAGCAGCCATCCGTTAGGGACAGGGGAAGAGACCCAGTACTTC. Its protein is CASSHPLGTGEETQYF. V usage is TRBV7-9 and J usage is TRBJ2-5; 10 positions match TRBD1. Per germline, CDR1 SEHNR and CDR2 FQNEAQ (reference sequence). The CDR3 has 16 residues. Trimming removed 5 bases from V and 3 bases from J; junction bases left unmatched: 9. The variable domain in full, with the rest retrieved from reference TRBV7-9 and TRBJ2-5, is DTGVSQNPRHKITKRGQNVTFRCDPISEHNRLYWYRQTLGQGPEFLTYFQNEAQLEKSRLLSDRFSAERPKGSFSTLEIQRTEQGDSAMYLCASSHPLGTGEETQYFGPGTRLLVL.

This clonotype was seen repeatedly, ten times or more. The chain links TRBV5-1 to TRBJ1-1, with D tentatively TRBD1 (5 bases). Trimming left V 4 bases short and J 1 base short, with 23 bases between. Germline assignment: CDR1 SGHRS and CDR2 YFSETQ. The CDR3 runs 18 residues. The CDR3 loop reads CASSTESKTALGNTEAFF. The CDR3 DNA sequence: TGCGCCAGCAGCACCGAGTCGAAGACAGCCCTAGGGAACACTGAAGCTTTCTTT.

This clonotype was seen at least ten times. The V gene is TRBV13, the J gene TRBJ2-7, with D perhaps matching TRBD1 (6 bases). Germline values: CDR1 PRHDT, CDR2 FYEKMQ (reference sequence). Trimming removed 0 bases from V and 9 bases from J, with 18 bases in between. The CDR3 length is 15 residues. DNA for the CDR3: TGTGCCAGCAGCTTAGGCCAGGGGACCTCTTCTCGGCAGTACTTC. Its protein is CASSLGQGTSSRQYF.

This clonotype was counted only a few times. The CDR3 protein is CASKGSHNEQFF. DNA for the CDR3: TGTGCCAGCAAGGGGTCCCACAATGAGCAGTTCTTC. This chain connects TRBV12-3 or TRBV12-4 to TRBJ2-1, with D possibly being TRBD1 (5 bases). The CDR3 length is 12 residues. V was pared by 7 bases and J by 5 bases, with 9 bases between.

This clonotype was seen at least ten times. The chain carries TRBV28 and TRBJ2-5; 12 nucleotides match TRBD2. CDR1 is MDHEN and CDR2 is SYDVKM in the germline V gene. The CDR3 contains 16 residues. The V gene end was trimmed by 4 bases and the J gene end by 1 base; junction bases not matched to a gene: 4. The CDR3 nucleotides are TGTGCCAGCAGTTCAGGGACTAGCGGGTTCCAAGAGACCCAGTACTTC. It codes for CASSSGTSGFQETQYF.

This clonotype showed up many times. The rearrangement joins TRBV12-3 or TRBV12-4 to TRBJ2-1, with TRBD2 matching over 8 bases. With V trimmed by 3 bases and J by 8 bases, 9 bases remained unmatched. CDR3 length: 15 residues. The CDR3 region is CASSFLAGSIDEQFF. For the CDR3, the DNA is TGTGCCAGCAGTTTCTTAGCGGGATCTATCGATGAGCAGTTCTTC.

This clonotype appeared many times. The gene calls are TRBV29-1 and TRBJ1-1, with D hard to call. The CDR3 runs 14 residues. The V gene's germline CDR1 is SQVTM and CDR2 ANQGSEA. V was trimmed by 5 bases and J by 0 bases, leaving 13 bases between them. CDR3 DNA: TGCAGCGTTCTCCGTCAAGGGATGAACACTGAAGCTTTCTTT. Translation: CSVLRQGMNTEAFF.

The rearrangement links TRBV12-3 or TRBV12-4 to TRBJ1-1; D remains unclear. V lost 3 bases and J 2 bases, leaving 13 bases between the germline ends. The CDR3 length is 15 residues. Here the CDR3 reads CASSFSGARNTEAFF. The CDR3 DNA is TGTGCCAGCAGTTTTTCCGGAGCGCGCAACACTGAAGCTTTCTTT.

This clonotype came up a few times. The genes are TRBV29-1 and TRBJ2-1, with unresolved D. Germline CDR1 and CDR2: SQVTM and ANQGSEA. Trimming stripped 2 bases from V and 6 bases from J, with 5 bases between. CDR3 length: 11 residues. The CDR3 coding sequence is TGCAGCGTTGAAATTGTCAATGAGCAGTTCTTC. Translation: CSVEIVNEQFF.

The chain has TRBV5-1 and TRBJ1-1; 10 nucleotides line up with TRBD1. The CDR3 is 16 residues long. V lost 4 bases and J lost 3; bases outside the gene matches: 9. Germline lookup yields CDR1 SGHRS and CDR2 YFSETQ. As DNA, the CDR3 is TGCGCCAGCAGCCCCGGGACAGGGGCTGTGGACACTGAAGCTTTCTTT. It encodes CASSPGTGAVDTEAFF.

V gene TRBV11-3 combines with J gene TRBJ2-3, with D perhaps matching TRBD1 (6 bases). The CDR3 is made up of 14 amino acids. The germline V and J ends were trimmed by 4 bases and 4 bases, with 12 bases remaining between them. Germline V gene lookup returns CDR1 SGHNT and CDR2 YENEEA. The CDR3 nucleotides read TGTGCCAGCAGCTCGCGCAGGGGTGCAGATACGCAGTATTTT. Translation: CASSSRRGADTQYF.